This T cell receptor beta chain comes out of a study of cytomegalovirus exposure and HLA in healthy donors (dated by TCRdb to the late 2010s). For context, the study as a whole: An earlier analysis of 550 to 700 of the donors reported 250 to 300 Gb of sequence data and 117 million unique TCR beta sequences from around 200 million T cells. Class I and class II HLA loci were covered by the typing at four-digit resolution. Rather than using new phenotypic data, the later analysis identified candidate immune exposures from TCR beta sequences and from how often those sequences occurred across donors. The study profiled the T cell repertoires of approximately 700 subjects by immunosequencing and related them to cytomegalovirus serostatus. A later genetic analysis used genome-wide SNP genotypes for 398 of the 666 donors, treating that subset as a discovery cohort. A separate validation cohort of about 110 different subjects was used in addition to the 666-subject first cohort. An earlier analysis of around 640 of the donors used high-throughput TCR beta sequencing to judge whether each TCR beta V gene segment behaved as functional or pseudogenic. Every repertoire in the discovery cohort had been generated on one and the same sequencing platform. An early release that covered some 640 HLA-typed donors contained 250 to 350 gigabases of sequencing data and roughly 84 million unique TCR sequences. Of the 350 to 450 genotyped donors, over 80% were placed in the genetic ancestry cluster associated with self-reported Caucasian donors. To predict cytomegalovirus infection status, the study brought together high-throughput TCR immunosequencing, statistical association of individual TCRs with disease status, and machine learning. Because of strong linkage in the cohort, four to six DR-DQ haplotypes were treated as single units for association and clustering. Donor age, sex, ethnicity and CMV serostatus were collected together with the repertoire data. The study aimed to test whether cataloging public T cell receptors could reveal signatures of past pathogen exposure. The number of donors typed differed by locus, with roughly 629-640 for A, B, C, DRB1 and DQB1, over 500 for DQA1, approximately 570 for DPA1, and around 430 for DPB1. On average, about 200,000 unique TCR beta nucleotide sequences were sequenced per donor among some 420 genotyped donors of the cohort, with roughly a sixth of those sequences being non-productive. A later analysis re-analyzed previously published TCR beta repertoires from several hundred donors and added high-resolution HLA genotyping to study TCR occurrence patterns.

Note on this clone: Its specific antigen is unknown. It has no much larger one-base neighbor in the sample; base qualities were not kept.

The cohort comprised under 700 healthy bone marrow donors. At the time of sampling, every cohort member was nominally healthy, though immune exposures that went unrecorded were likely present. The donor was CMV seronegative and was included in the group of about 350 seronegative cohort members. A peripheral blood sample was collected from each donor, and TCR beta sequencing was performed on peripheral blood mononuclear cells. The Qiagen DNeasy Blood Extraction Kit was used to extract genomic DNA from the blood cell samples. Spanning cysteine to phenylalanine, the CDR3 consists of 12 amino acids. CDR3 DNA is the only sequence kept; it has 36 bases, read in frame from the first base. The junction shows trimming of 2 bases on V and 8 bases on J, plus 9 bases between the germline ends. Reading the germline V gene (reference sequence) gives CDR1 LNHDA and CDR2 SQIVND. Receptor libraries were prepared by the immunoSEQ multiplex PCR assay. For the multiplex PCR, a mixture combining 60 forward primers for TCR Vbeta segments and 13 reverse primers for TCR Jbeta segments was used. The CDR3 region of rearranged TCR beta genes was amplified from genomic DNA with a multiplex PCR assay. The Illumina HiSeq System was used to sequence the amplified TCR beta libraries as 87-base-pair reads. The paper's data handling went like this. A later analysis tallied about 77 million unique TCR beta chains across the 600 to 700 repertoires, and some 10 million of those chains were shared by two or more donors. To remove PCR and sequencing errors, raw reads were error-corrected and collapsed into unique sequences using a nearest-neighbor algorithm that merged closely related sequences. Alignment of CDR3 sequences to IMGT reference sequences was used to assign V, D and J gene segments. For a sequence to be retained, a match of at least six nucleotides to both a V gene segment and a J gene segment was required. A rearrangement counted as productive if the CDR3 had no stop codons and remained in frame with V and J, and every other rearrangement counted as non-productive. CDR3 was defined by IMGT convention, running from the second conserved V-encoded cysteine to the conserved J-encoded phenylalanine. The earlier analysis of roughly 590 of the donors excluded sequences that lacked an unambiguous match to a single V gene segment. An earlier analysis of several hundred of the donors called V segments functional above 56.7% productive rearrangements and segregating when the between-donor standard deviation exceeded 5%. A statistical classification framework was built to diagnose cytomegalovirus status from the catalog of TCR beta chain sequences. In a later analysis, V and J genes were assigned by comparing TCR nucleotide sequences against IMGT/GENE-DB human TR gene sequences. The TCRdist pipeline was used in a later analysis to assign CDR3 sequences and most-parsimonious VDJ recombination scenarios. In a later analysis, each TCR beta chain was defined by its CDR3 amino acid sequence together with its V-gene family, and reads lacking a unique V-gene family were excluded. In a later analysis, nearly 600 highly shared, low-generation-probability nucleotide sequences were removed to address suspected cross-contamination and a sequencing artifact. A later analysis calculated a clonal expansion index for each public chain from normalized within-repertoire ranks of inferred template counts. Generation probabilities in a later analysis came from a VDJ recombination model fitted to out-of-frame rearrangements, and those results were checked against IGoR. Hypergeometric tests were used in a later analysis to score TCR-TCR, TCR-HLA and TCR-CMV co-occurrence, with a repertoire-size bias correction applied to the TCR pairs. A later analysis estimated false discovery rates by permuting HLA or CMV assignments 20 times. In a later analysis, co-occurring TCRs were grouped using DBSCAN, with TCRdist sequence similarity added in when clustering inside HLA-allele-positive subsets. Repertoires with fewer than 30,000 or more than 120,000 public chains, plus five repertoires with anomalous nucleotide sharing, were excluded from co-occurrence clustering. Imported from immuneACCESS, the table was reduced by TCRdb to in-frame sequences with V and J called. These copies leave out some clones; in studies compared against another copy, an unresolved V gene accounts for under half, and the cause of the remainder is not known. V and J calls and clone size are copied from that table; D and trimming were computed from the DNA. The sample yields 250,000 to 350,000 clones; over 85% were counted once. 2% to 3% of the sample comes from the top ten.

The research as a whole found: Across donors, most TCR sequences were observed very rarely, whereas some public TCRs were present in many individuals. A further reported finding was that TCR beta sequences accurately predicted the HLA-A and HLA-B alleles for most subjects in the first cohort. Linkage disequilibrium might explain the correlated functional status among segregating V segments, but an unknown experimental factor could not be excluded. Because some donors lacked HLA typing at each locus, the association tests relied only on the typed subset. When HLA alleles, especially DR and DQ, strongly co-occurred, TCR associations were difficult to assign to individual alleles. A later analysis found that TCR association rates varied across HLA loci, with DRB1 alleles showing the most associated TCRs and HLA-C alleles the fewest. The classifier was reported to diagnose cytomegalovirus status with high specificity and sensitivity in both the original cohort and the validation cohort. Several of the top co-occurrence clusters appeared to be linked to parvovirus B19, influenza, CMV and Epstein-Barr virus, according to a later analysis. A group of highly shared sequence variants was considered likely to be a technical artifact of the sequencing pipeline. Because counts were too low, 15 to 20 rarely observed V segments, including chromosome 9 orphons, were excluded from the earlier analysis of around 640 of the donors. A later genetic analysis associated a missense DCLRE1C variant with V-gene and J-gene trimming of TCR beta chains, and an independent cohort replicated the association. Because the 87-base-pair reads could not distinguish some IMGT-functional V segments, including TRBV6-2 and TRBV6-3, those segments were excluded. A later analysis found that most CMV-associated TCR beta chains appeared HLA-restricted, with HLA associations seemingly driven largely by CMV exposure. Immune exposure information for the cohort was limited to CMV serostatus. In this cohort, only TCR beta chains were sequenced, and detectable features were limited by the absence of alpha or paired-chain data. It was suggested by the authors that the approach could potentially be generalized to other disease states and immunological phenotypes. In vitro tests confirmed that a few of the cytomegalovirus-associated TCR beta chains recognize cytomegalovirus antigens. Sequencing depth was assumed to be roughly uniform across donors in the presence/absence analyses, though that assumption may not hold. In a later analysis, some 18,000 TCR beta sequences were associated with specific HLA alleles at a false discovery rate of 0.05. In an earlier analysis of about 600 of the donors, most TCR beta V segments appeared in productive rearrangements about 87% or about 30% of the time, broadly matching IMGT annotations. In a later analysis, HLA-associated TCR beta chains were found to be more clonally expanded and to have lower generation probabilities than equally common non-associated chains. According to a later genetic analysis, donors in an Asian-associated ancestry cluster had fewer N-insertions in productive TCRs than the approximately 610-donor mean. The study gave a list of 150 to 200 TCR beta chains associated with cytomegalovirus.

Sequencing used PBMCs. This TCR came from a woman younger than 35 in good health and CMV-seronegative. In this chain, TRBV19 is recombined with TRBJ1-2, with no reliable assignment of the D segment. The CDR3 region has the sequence CASSISREGYTF. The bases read TGTGCCAGTAGTATATCGAGGGAAGGCTACACCTTC. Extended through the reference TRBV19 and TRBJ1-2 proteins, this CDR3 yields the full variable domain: DGGITQSPKYLFRKEGQNVTLSCEQNLNHDAMYWYRQDPGQGLRLIYYSQIVNDFQKGDIAEGYSVSREKKESFPLTVTSAQKNPTAFYLCASSISREGYTFGSGTRLTVV.